The TCR beta chain under discussion was sequenced for a study of blood T cell repertoires in COVID-19. Repertoires were generated with immunoSEQ multiplex PCR, while TCRdb's copy carries only in-frame clones and drops some. The table records fewer than 150,000 clones, approximately 88% of them present only once. The V and J ends lost 2 bases and 4 bases, in that order; junction bases with no gene match: 2. The CDR3 has 14 residues. Germline V gives CDR1 KGHSH, CDR2 LQKENI. Sequenced sample: peripheral blood. The chain uses TRBV18 and TRBJ1-3; 7 bases are shared with TRBD1. This sequence was found in a human donor in a cohort sampled during active COVID-19. CDR3 nucleotide sequence: TGTGCCAGCTCACCAGGGACAGCCGGAAACACCATATATTTT. It codes for CASSPGTAGNTIYF.